This passage covers 30 T cell receptor beta chains from one sample sequenced in a study of CD8 T cells in ankylosing spondylitis. Study-wide results and caveats: Fewer than 10 highly homologous variants made up a TCR beta motif that seemed to typify ankylosing spondylitis blood.

TCRdb re-called the 5' RACE reads through MiXCR, storing one row per CDR3 protein. The profile shows around 140,000 distinct CDR3 sequences, roughly a sixth of them singletons. These receptors' antigens are unknown. The sample comprised blood, either unsorted or a sorted T cell fraction (not recorded which). The origin of the receptors is a male donor with ankylosing spondylitis.

The chain has TRBV11-3 and TRBJ2-5, with D tentatively TRBD1 (6 bases). Germline CDR1 reads SGHNT; CDR2 reads YENEEA. This CDR3 has 14 amino acids. Deletions cut 5 bases from V and 8 bases from J, with 18 bases between. In DNA, the CDR3 is TGTGCCAGCAGCGGCAGGGACACGCTAGGAACCCAGTACTTC. Protein sequence: CASSGRDTLGTQYF.

This clonotype has at least ten counts. CDR3 DNA: TGCAGCGTCGACGGAGGGTACGAGCAGTACTTC. This encodes CSVDGGYEQYF. This sequence joins TRBV29-1 and TRBJ2-7; D is possibly TRBD2 (6 bases). Looked up from germline, CDR1 is SQVTM and CDR2 is ANQGSEA. The CDR3 is 11 residues long. V lost 6 bases and J 4 bases, leaving 10 bases between the germline ends.

Only a few counts were recorded for this clonotype. This CDR3 reads CAISEPATGNTGELFF. The CDR3, as DNA: TGTGCCATCAGTGAGCCTGCGACGGGAAACACCGGGGAGCTGTTTTTT. V usage is TRBV10-3 and J usage is TRBJ2-2, with D tentatively TRBD2 (5 bases). The V end lost 2 bases, the J end lost 2 bases, and 12 bases lay between the germline ends. Germline CDR1 is ENHRY and CDR2 is SYGVKD. This CDR3 has 16 amino acids.

The rearrangement links TRBV5-1 to TRBJ2-1; tentative D call: TRBD1 (7 bases). Germline-derived CDR1 and CDR2 are SGHRS and YFSETQ. Trimming took 0 bases from V and 2 from J, leaving 12 bases between them. This CDR3 is 16 amino acids long. The CDR3 region is CASSLARGTAYNEQFF. The CDR3 region has the DNA TGCGCCAGCAGCTTGGCCAGGGGGACTGCCTACAATGAGCAGTTCTTC.

There are a few counts of this clonotype. The rearrangement joins TRBV10-3 to TRBJ2-7, with a tentative D call TRBD2 (6 bases). With 6 bases removed from V and 1 base from J, the gap between germline ends came to 13 bases. Germline V gene sequence: CDR1 ENHRY, CDR2 SYGVKD. CDR3 length equals 14 residues. CDR3 region: CAISNRDSSYEQYF. Written as DNA, the CDR3 is TGTGCCATCAGCAACCGGGACTCTTCCTACGAGCAGTACTTC.

V is TRBV28 and J is TRBJ2-1; the D gene could be TRBD1 or TRBD2 (5 bases each). The CDR3 length is 16 residues. Germline V gene sequence: CDR1 MDHEN, CDR2 SYDVKM. V was shortened by 2 bases and J by 4 bases, with 15 bases between the two germline ends. CDR3 sequence (DNA): TGTGCCAGCAGTTTAATGGAGTTGGGGGTTTACAATGAGCAGTTCTTC. This codes for CASSLMELGVYNEQFF.

This chain links TRBV4-1 with TRBJ1-2; tentative D call: TRBD1 (6 bases). The CDR3 contains 14 residues. In germline, CDR1 is MGHRA, CDR2 YSYEKL. The ends were cut back, 5 bases at V and 3 bases at J, with 13 bases in the middle. CDR3 region: CASSARDNHYGYTF. The CDR3, as DNA: TGCGCCAGCAGCGCCCGGGACAACCACTATGGCTACACCTTC.

J is TRBJ2-1 and V is TRBV5-5; D possibly matches TRBD1 or TRBD2 (5 bases each). This CDR3 has 15 amino acids. Germline CDR1 SGHKS, CDR2 YYEKEE (reference sequence). The V gene lost 0 bases and the J gene lost 0 bases, with 7 bases spanning the gap. The DNA for the CDR3 is TGTGCCAGCAGCTTGGAGGGGAGCTCCTACAATGAGCAGTTCTTC. Translating gives CASSLEGSSYNEQFF.

The CDR3, as DNA: TGTGCCAGCAGCGTCCGTCCGACAGAGTCCTACGAGCAGTACTTC. Its translation is CASSVRPTESYEQYF. This rearrangement joins TRBV9 to TRBJ2-7; maybe TRBD1 (5 bases). The ends were cut back, 2 bases at V and 1 base at J, with 13 bases in the middle. Germline loops: CDR1 SGDLS, CDR2 YYNGEE. The CDR3 runs to 15 residues. The full variable domain, its missing parts supplied by reference TRBV9 and TRBJ2-7, is DSGVTQTPKHLITATGQRVTLRCSPRSGDLSVYWYQQSLDQGLQFLIQYYNGEERAKGNILERFSAQQFPDLHSELNLSSLELGDSALYFCASSVRPTESYEQYFGPGTRLTVT.

This clonotype was detected ten times or more. The rearrangement links TRBV9 to TRBJ2-7, with 8 bases fitting TRBD2. V lost 7 bases and J lost 0; bases outside the gene matches: 6. There are 14 residues in the CDR3. Germline values: CDR1 SGDLS, CDR2 YYNGEE. The CDR3 is CASGEAGDSYEQYF. The CDR3 nucleotides are TGTGCCAGCGGTGAAGCGGGAGACTCCTACGAGCAGTACTTC.

The chain links TRBV9 to TRBJ2-7; D gene uncertain. V was clipped by 1 base and J by 6 bases, with 11 bases between them. Per germline, CDR1 SGDLS and CDR2 YYNGEE. The CDR3 covers 13 residues. CDR3 DNA sequence: TGTGCCAGCAGCGTACTATCCGGAGCCGAGCAGTACTTC. It yields the protein CASSVLSGAEQYF.

This chain uses TRBV7-6 with TRBJ2-7, with 7 bases that match TRBD1. The length of the CDR3 is 17 residues. Germline V CDR1 and CDR2: SGHVS, FNYEAQ. V dropped 1 base and J dropped 5; count of bases not matched to a gene: 14. The DNA of the CDR3 is TGTGCCAGCAGCTTAGGGGTGCCGGGACAGTCTCACCACGAGCAGTACTTC. The encoded protein is CASSLGVPGQSHHEQYF.

V is TRBV14 and J is TRBJ2-5; possibly TRBD1 for D (6 bases). V was pared by 2 bases and J by 5 bases, with 15 bases between. The CDR3 runs to 15 residues. CDR1 is SGHDN, CDR2 FVKESK, per germline. CDR3 sequence: CASSQLAGVGETQYF. CDR3 in DNA: TGTGCCAGCAGCCAACTCGCAGGGGTTGGCGAGACCCAGTACTTC.

This clonotype has more than one count but fewer than ten. The chain recombines TRBV27 with TRBJ1-4; 7 bases map to TRBD1. CDR1 and CDR2 from the germline V gene are MNHEY and SMNVEV (reference sequence). The CDR3 is 15 residues long. Trimming at V came to 4 bases and at J to 8 bases, leaving 10 bases not matched to a gene. CDR3 DNA: TGTGCCAGCAGTTGGAGAGGGGGCTATAGGGAAAAACTGTTTTTT. Translation gives CASSWRGGYREKLFF.

This rearrangement joins TRBV28 to TRBJ2-1; 10 bases fit TRBD2. Germline V gene lookup returns CDR1 MDHEN and CDR2 SYDVKM. Unmatched junction bases numbered 1, after V lost 7 bases and J lost 4 bases. CDR3 length: 13 amino acids. The CDR3 sequence: CASKREGYNEQFF. CDR3 nucleotide sequence: TGTGCCAGCAAGCGGGAGGGGTACAATGAGCAGTTCTTC.

The rearrangement joins TRBV19 to TRBJ2-2; 10 nucleotides match TRBD2. The CDR3 runs 15 residues. The germline V gene has CDR1 LNHDA and CDR2 SQIVND (reference sequence). With V trimmed by 9 bases and J by 3 bases, 7 bases remained unmatched. The CDR3 DNA reads TGTGCCAGCGACGCTAGCGGGAGTTACACCGGGGAGCTGTTTTTT. It is translated as CASDASGSYTGELFF.

This clonotype was counted many times. V is TRBV5-1 and J is TRBJ1-1; no firm D call. Looked up from germline, CDR1 is SGHRS and CDR2 is YFSETQ. The V end lost 6 bases, the J end lost 1 base, and 10 bases lay between the germline ends. The CDR3 has 13 residues. The CDR3 loop reads CASTLFGNTEAFF. Written as DNA, the CDR3 is TGCGCCAGCACCCTGTTTGGGAACACTGAAGCTTTCTTT.

By proportion, this clonotype is medium-sized. This chain uses TRBV11-2 with TRBJ2-3; 7 bases map to TRBD1. CDR3 size: 14 residues. Germline assignment: CDR1 SGHAT and CDR2 FQNNGV. The junction had 5 bases not matched to a gene; V was cut back by 7 bases and J by 1 base. CDR3 bases: TGTGCCAGCAACTTTGGACAGGGCACAGATACGCAGTATTTT. Its translation: CASNFGQGTDTQYF.

The chain uses TRBV15 and TRBJ2-4; the match to TRBD1 covers 11 bases. Germline V CDR1 and CDR2: LNHNV, YYDKDF (reference sequence). With V trimmed by 4 bases and J by 7 bases, 15 bases remained unmatched. The CDR3 is 18 residues long. The CDR3 nucleotides read TGTGCCACCAGCACCAACCTCCGGGACAGGGGGATAATGAACATTCAGTACTTC. It translates to CATSTNLRDRGIMNIQYF.

This clonotype showed up just a few times. The genes are TRBV4-3 and TRBJ2-1; D not resolved. The V gene's germline CDR1 is LGHNA and CDR2 YSLEER. This CDR3 is built from 15 residues. The V gene lost 0 bases and the J gene lost 3 bases, with 9 bases spanning the gap. The CDR3 loop is CASSQDLSNYNEQFF. Here the CDR3 DNA reads TGCGCCAGCAGCCAAGACCTGTCTAACTACAATGAGCAGTTCTTC.

V is TRBV20-1 and J is TRBJ2-1; tentative D call: TRBD1 (5 bases). Germline assignment: CDR1 DFQATT and CDR2 SNEGSKA (reference sequence). The V end was cut by 1 base, the J end by 0 bases, with 10 bases between. The CDR3 spans 15 residues. CDR3 nucleotides: TGCAGTGCTAGAGGACAGTTGAGCTCCTACAATGAGCAGTTCTTC. Translating gives CSARGQLSSYNEQFF.

The chain has TRBV7-6 and TRBJ2-1; 10 nucleotides align to TRBD2. The CDR3 runs to 16 residues. Germline CDR1 reads SGHVS; CDR2 reads FNYEAQ. J gave up 3 bases and V 3 bases, and 5 bases lay outside the gene matches. The CDR3 DNA reads as TGTGCCAGCAGCTTTAGAAGCGGGAGGGTCTACAATGAGCAGTTCTTC. Encoded protein: CASSFRSGRVYNEQFF.

The V and J genes are TRBV5-5 and TRBJ1-4; D not certain. The CDR3 totals 13 residues. Trimming removed 1 base from V and 8 bases from J, with 9 bases in between. Germline values: CDR1 SGHKS, CDR2 YYEKEE (reference sequence). The CDR3 loop is CASSLFQAEKLFF. CDR3 nucleotide sequence: TGTGCCAGCAGCTTGTTTCAGGCCGAAAAACTGTTTTTT.

The V call is TRBV4-3, the J call TRBJ2-6; 10 bases align to TRBD1. J gave up 0 bases and V 0 bases, and 8 bases lay outside the gene matches. Germline V gives CDR1 LGHNA, CDR2 YSLEER. The CDR3 consists of 20 residues. The CDR3 coding sequence is TGCGCCAGCAGCCAAGAAGGGACAGGGGACACGCTCTCTGGGGCCAACGTCCTGACTTTC. Translated: CASSQEGTGDTLSGANVLTF.

This chain links TRBV13 with TRBJ2-1, with TRBD1 matching over 7 bases. Germline trimming cut 9 bases from V and 0 bases from J; bases unmatched to any gene: 8. In germline, CDR1 is PRHDT, CDR2 FYEKMQ (reference sequence). The CDR3 covers 15 residues. For the CDR3, the DNA is TGTGCCAGTAATAGACAGGGACACTCCTACAATGAGCAGTTCTTC. This encodes CASNRQGHSYNEQFF.

This clonotype has only a few counts. The rearrangement uses TRBV27 and TRBJ2-3; TRBD2 matches at 9 bases. With V trimmed by 3 bases and J by 1 base, 11 bases remained unmatched. Germline CDR1 reads MNHEY; CDR2 reads SMNVEV (reference sequence). This CDR3 contains 18 residues. The DNA of the CDR3 is TGTGCCAGCAGTTTTGGTAGCGGGAGTACCCCTGGCACAGATACGCAGTATTTT. This gives the protein CASSFGSGSTPGTDTQYF.

The rearrangement links TRBV5-1 to TRBJ2-7; D gene uncertain. The V end was cut by 0 bases, the J end by 2 bases, with 9 bases between. This CDR3 has 14 residues. CDR1 is SGHRS, CDR2 YFSETQ, per germline. CDR3 region: CASSLEGKPYEQYF. In DNA, the CDR3 is TGCGCCAGCAGCTTGGAAGGAAAACCCTACGAGCAGTACTTC. The variable domain in full, with the rest retrieved from reference TRBV5-1 and TRBJ2-7, is KAGVTQTPRYLIKTRGQQVTLSCSPISGHRSVSWYQQTPGQGLQFLFEYFSETQRNKGNFPGRFSGRQFSNSRSEMNVSTLELGDSALYLCASSLEGKPYEQYFGPGTRLTVT.

V gene TRBV5-4 combines with J gene TRBJ2-1; D might be TRBD2 (7 bases). The CDR3 sequence is 15 residues long. Between the trimmed V and J ends, which lost 1 base and 7 bases, there was a span of 15 bases. In germline, CDR1 is SGHNT, CDR2 YYREEE (reference sequence). The CDR3 sequence is CASSLYFGGQNEQFF. The CDR3 region has the DNA TGTGCCAGCAGCTTGTACTTCGGGGGGCAGAATGAGCAGTTCTTC.

This clonotype was seen only a few times. The chain combines TRBV27 with TRBJ1-5; 11 bases are shared with TRBD1. J gave up 6 bases and V 10 bases, and 5 bases lay outside the gene matches. Germline values: CDR1 MNHEY, CDR2 SMNVEV (reference sequence). The CDR3 loop spans 13 amino acids. The CDR3 reads CATGQGATQPQHF. The DNA for the CDR3 is TGTGCCACTGGACAGGGGGCAACTCAGCCCCAGCATTTT.

This clonotype was counted between two and nine times. This chain uses TRBV7-9 with TRBJ2-1; TRBD2 agrees at 7 bases. There are 15 residues in the CDR3. Germline CDR1 SEHNR, CDR2 FQNEAQ (reference sequence). V lost 1 base and J lost 7; bases outside the gene matches: 7. The CDR3 DNA is TGTGCCAGCAGCTTAGTGACTAGCCCGGGTAATGAGCAGTTCTTC. The encoded protein is CASSLVTSPGNEQFF.